This TCR beta chain was retrieved from a study of T cells in Graves' hyperthyroidism and ophthalmopathy. General study findings and limits: The model made its ophthalmopathy prediction, and onset followed a median approximately six months later. Ophthalmopathy and stable hyperthyroidism were separated by a 13 V-J model.

This clonotype has at least ten counts. What it binds is unknown. The TCR beta CDR3 regions underwent amplification using RNA transcripts as the source. Carried out on the TCR CDR3, a first-round RT-PCR used the HTBI primer set. TCRdb re-called the multiplex PCR reads with MiXCR, one entry per CDR3 protein. The table includes approximately 710,000 distinct CDR3 sequences, 15% to 20% detected once. The CDR3 sequence is 15 residues long. The germline gives CDR1 SEHNR, CDR2 FQNEAQ (reference sequence). The V end was cut by 1 base, the J end by 7 bases, with 17 bases between. Patients aged 18 to 65 had newly diagnosed hyperthyroidism lasting under 2 months. Fresh peripheral blood, approximately 10 ml, yielded the PBMCs.

Sample: blood. The clonotype comes from a man between 45 and 60 years old with Graves' hyperthyroidism. The chain couples TRBV7-9 to TRBJ2-7; TRBD2 is a possible D gene (5 bases). The CDR3 bases are TGTGCCAGCAGCTTAGGAATGTACCGAACGGGGGAGCAGTACTTC. Protein product: CASSLGMYRTGEQYF.